The source of this T cell receptor beta chain is a study of blood T cells in healthy people across ages. Germline assignment: CDR1 LGHDT and CDR2 YNNKEL (reference sequence). There are 13 residues in the CDR3. In regard to this clonotype: A read error may account for a junction end that differs from germline.

Next came a second PCR, run for about 6 to 12 cycles, which used a sample-barcoded 5' primer along with a J-beta primer mix. The template-switch adaptor was a 5' adaptor with 12 random nucleotides. It tagged each cDNA molecule. Each CDR3 protein is one row after TCRdb ran MiXCR on the 5' RACE reads. The profile shows roughly 680,000 distinct CDR3 sequences, about 21% of them singletons. The receptor was isolated from a man in his sixties or seventies in good health. Sequenced input: blood. This chain joins TRBV3-1 and TRBJ1-2; D possibly corresponds to TRBD1 (6 bases). The CDR3 bases are TGTGCCAGCAGCCAAGATTTAACGGGACACACGATCTTC. The encoded protein is CASSQDLTGHTIF.